Below, 2 T cell receptor beta chains from the same sample are listed, as sequenced in a study of T cell repertoires in cytomegalovirus infection. TCRdb fed the reads into MiXCR, producing one record per CDR3 protein. The sample holds hundreds of thousands of distinct CDR3 sequences, approximately 11% seen once. The specimen was PBMCs. All receptors come from a human donor in good health (CMV status not recorded). Some clones in this sample may be carry-over from other donors' samples.

This clonotype was detected ten times or more. This chain joins TRBV29-1 and TRBJ2-1, with 8 bases lining up with TRBD2. CDR1 and CDR2 (germline): SQVTM, ANQGSEA. The V and J ends lost 7 bases and 8 bases, in that order; junction bases with no gene match: 7. The CDR3 contains 12 residues. CDR3 nucleotide sequence: TGCAGCGGCTCTCTAGCGGGCTATGAGCAGTTCTTC. Its translation: CSGSLAGYEQFF.

The rearrangement uses TRBV14 and TRBJ2-7; D is unclear. CDR1 SGHDN and CDR2 FVKESK come from the germline V gene. The CDR3 extends over 15 amino acids. With 0 bases removed from V and 0 bases from J, the gap between germline ends came to 9 bases. The CDR3 sequence is CASSQDWPSSYEQYF. The CDR3 coding sequence is TGTGCCAGCAGCCAAGATTGGCCCAGCTCCTACGAGCAGTACTTC.